A selection of T cell receptor beta chains follows, all from one sample in a study of T cell responses to AZD1222 COVID-19 vaccine. TCRdb's copy holds only in-frame clones and misses some; the assay was immunoSEQ multiplex PCR. The repertoire holds some 180,000 clones, around 92% seen once, with about 10% in the top ten. The specimen comprised peripheral blood, sampled on day 0 of AZD1222 vaccination. Receptors were obtained from an adult in good health. The CDR3 runs from the conserved cysteine through the conserved F or W.

v_gene	j_gene	CDR3aa
TRBV28	TRBJ1-5	CASRGQGQSRHQPQHF
TRBV19	TRBJ2-4	CASSIGRGPLAKNIQYF
TRBV29-1	TRBJ2-2	CSVVQRLPTDLRDALNTGELFF
TRBV27	TRBJ2-5	CASSPSTTGRETQYF
TRBV5-1	TRBJ1-2	CASSSYRQGTNYGYTF
TRBV2	TRBJ1-6	CASSEGGFTNSPLHF
TRBV28	TRBJ2-7	CASSPPGTSLGEQYF
TRBV20-1	TRBJ2-7	CSASRPGASYEQYF
TRBV5-1	TRBJ1-1	CASTYMGGDTEAFF
TRBV6-6	TRBJ2-1	CASTVAGGGYNEQFF
TRBV28	TRBJ1-2	CASSLKGGYGYTF
TRBV27	TRBJ1-1	CASNAGTENTEAFF
TRBV7-2	TRBJ1-1	CASSLGPGANTEAFF
TRBV7-2	TRBJ1-3	CASSLLANTIYF
TRBV5-4	TRBJ1-2	CASSGKTQTSDLNYGYTF
TRBV2	TRBJ2-3	CASSEGRTAYSTDTQYF
TRBV19	TRBJ1-3	CASSFARRGSGAGNTIYF
TRBV5-6	TRBJ2-7	CASSLGLAGEWDEQYF
TRBV30	TRBJ1-2	CAWSARDTRGYTF